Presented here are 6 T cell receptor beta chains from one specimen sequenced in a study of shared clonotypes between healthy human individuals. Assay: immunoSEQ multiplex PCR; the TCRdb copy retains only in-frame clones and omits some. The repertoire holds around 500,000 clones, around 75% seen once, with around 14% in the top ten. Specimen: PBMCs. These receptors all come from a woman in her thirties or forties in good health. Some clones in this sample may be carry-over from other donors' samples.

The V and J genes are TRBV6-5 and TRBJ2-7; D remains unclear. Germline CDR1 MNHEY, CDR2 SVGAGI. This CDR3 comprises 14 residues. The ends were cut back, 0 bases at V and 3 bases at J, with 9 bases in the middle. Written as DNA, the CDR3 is TGTGCCAGCAGTTACTCGAGGAAGGGCTACGAGCAGTACTTC. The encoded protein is CASSYSRKGYEQYF.

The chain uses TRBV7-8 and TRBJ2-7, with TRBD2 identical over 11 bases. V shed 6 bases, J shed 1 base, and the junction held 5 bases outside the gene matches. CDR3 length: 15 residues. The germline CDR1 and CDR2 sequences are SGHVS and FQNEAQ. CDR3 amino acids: CASSPRLAGSYEQYF. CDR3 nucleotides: TGTGCCAGCAGTCCCCGACTAGCGGGATCCTACGAGCAGTACTTC.

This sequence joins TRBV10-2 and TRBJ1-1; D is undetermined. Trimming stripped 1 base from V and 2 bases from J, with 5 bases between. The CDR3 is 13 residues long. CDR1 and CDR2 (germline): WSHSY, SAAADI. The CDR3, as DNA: TGCGCCAGCAGTGAGTTTGAAAACACTGAAGCTTTCTTT. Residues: CASSEFENTEAFF.

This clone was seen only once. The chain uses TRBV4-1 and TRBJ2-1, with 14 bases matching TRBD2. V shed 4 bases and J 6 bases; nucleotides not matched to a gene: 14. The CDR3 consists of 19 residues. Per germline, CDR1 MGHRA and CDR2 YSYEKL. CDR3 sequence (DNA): TGCGCCAGCAGCCCCTACTATCCCCCGGGACTAGCGGGAGTCAATGAGCAGTTCTTC. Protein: CASSPYYPPGLAGVNEQFF.

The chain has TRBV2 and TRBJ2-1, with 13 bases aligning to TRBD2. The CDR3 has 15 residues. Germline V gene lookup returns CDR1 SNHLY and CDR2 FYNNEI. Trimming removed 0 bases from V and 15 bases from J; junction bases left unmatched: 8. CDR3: CASSEARRTSGRVFF. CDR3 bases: TGTGCCAGCAGTGAAGCACGTCGGACTAGCGGGAGAGTGTTCTTC.

The CDR3, as DNA: TGTGCCAGCAGCTTATATCGCGCTAGCGGGAGCACAGATACGCAGTATTTT. This encodes CASSLYRASGSTDTQYF. The chain combines TRBV7-8 with TRBJ2-3, with 8 bases identical to TRBD2. There are 17 residues in the CDR3. The germline gives CDR1 SGHVS, CDR2 FQNEAQ. The V segment lost 2 bases and the J segment 0 bases; nucleotides outside the gene matches: 7.